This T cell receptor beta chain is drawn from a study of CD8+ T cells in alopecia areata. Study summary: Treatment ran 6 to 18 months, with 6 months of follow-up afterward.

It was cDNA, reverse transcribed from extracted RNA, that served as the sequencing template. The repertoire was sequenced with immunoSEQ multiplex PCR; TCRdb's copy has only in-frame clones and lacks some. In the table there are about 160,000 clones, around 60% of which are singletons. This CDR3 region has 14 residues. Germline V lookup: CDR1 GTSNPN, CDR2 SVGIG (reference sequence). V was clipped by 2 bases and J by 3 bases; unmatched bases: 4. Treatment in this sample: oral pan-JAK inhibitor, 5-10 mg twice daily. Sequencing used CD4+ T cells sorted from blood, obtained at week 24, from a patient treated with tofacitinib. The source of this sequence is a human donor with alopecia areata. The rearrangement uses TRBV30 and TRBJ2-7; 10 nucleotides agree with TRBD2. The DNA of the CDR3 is TGTGCCTGGAGTAGCGGGGGGGTTCGCTACGAGCAGTACTTC. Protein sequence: CAWSSGGVRYEQYF.